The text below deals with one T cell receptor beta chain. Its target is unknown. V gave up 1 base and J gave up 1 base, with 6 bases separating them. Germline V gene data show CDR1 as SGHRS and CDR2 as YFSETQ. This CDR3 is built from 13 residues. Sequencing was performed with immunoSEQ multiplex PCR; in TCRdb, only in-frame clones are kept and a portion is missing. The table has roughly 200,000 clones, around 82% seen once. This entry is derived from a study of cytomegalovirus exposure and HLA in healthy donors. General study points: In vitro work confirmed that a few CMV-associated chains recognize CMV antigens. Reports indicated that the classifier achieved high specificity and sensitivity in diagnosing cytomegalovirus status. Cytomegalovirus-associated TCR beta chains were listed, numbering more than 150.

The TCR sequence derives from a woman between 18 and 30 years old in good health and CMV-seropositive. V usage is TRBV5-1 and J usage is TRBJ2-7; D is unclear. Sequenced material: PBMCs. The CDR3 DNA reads TGCGCCAGCAGCTTGACCGCGTCCTACGAGCAGTACTTC. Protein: CASSLTASYEQYF. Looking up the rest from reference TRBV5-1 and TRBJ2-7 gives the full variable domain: KAGVTQTPRYLIKTRGQQVTLSCSPISGHRSVSWYQQTPGQGLQFLFEYFSETQRNKGNFPGRFSGRQFSNSRSEMNVSTLELGDSALYLCASSLTASYEQYFGPGTRLTVT.